This TCR beta chain stems from a study of control samples from healthy donors and cancer patients. Profiled with immunoSEQ multiplex PCR; TCRdb holds only in-frame clones, not every one. The sample consists of some 150,000 clones, roughly nine tenths of them appearing once. Germline CDR1 and CDR2: MNHEY and SVGAGI. V was trimmed by 4 bases and J by 0 bases, leaving 13 bases between them. The length of the CDR3 is 16 residues. The TCR originated in a man aged 18 to 29 in good health. The V call is TRBV6-5, the J call TRBJ1-3; D gene ambiguous. The sequenced sample was blood. The CDR3 DNA reads TGTGCCAGCAGTTCTCCCGGGTTGGGCTCTGGAAACACCATATATTTT. Translating it yields CASSSPGLGSGNTIYF.